These 19 T cell receptor beta chains originate from one sample sequenced in a study of blood T cell repertoires in COVID-19. Profiled with immunoSEQ multiplex PCR; TCRdb holds only in-frame clones, not every one. Here the sample spans about 63,000 clones, about 88% being singletons. Sequencing input: peripheral blood. All receptors derive from a human donor in a cohort sampled during active COVID-19.

This clone is classed as medium-sized. DNA for the CDR3: TGTGCCAGCAGCCCATCCTCCAGGGCACAGCCCCAGCATTTT. Protein sequence: CASSPSSRAQPQHF. The V call is TRBV7-2, the J call TRBJ1-5, with D tentatively TRBD1 (5 bases). The length of the CDR3 is 14 residues. Trimming took off 5 bases at V and 7 bases at J, with 15 bases between the two ends. From germline, CDR1 is SGHTA and CDR2 FQGNSA.

In this sample, this clone turned up once. J is TRBJ2-1 and V is TRBV7-8; 14 bases are a match to TRBD2. The germline gives CDR1 SGHVS, CDR2 FQNEAQ. CDR3 length: 19 residues. V dropped 4 bases and J dropped 3; count of bases not matched to a gene: 11. CDR3 DNA sequence: TGTGCCAGCAGCTACGGGACTAGCGGGAGTAGTAGGGTCTACAATGAGCAGTTCTTC. It codes for CASSYGTSGSSRVYNEQFF.

The rearrangement joins TRBV6-5 to TRBJ2-5, with 7 bases lining up with TRBD2. Germline CDR1 and CDR2: MNHEY and SVGAGI. The CDR3 is 16 residues long. With V trimmed by 4 bases and J by 1 base, 9 bases remained unmatched. This CDR3 is CASSFPSSGPQETQYF. The CDR3, as DNA: TGTGCCAGCAGTTTCCCATCTAGCGGACCCCAAGAGACCCAGTACTTC.

This clone was found a few times. This rearrangement joins TRBV6-1 to TRBJ1-2, with D possibly matching TRBD1 (5 bases). CDR1 is MNHNS, CDR2 SASEGT, per germline. Trimming shortened V by 0 bases and J by 1 base, and 12 bases separated the two germline ends. The CDR3 contains 16 residues. The CDR3 region is CASSEATAGRNYGYTF. CDR3 DNA sequence: TGTGCCAGCAGTGAAGCGACGGCGGGGCGTAACTATGGCTACACCTTC.

This clone occurred a few times. This chain uses TRBV11-3 with TRBJ2-5; D might be TRBD2 (6 bases). V was pared by 5 bases and J by 2 bases, with 9 bases between. Germline CDR1 and CDR2: SGHNT and YENEEA. The CDR3 loop spans 13 amino acids. The CDR3 region has the DNA TGTGCCAGCAGCCCCGGGGGACAAGAGACCCAGTACTTC. As protein: CASSPGGQETQYF.

This clone was seen more than once but under ten times. The genes are TRBV7-9 and TRBJ1-3, with a tentative D call TRBD1 (6 bases). This CDR3 is 15 amino acids long. Trimming took off 6 bases at V and 0 bases at J, with 12 bases between the two ends. CDR1 is SEHNR, CDR2 FQNEAQ, per germline (reference sequence). DNA for the CDR3: TGTGCCAGCAGAATACAGGGACACTCTGGAAACACCATATATTTT. This encodes CASRIQGHSGNTIYF.

The V and J genes are TRBV29-1 and TRBJ2-7; D perhaps matches TRBD2 (5 bases). Per germline, CDR1 SQVTM and CDR2 ANQGSEA. This CDR3 contains 13 residues. V was trimmed by 6 bases and J by 7 bases, leaving 19 bases between them. The CDR3 coding sequence is TGCAGCGTGGACCTAGCATCCCTATGGGAGCAGTACTTC. It is translated as CSVDLASLWEQYF.

This chain joins TRBV2 and TRBJ2-7, with D perhaps matching TRBD1 (6 bases). Germline CDR1 and CDR2: SNHLY and FYNNEI. The CDR3 consists of 15 residues. V gave up 6 bases and J gave up 7 bases, with 22 bases separating them. CDR3 loop: CASRETTDPRGEQYF. CDR3 nucleotides: TGTGCCAGCAGGGAGACGACAGACCCAAGGGGGGAGCAGTACTTC. Full variable domain (remainder filled in from reference TRBV2 and TRBJ2-7): EPEVTQTPSHQVTQMGQEVILRCVPISNHLYFYWYRQILGQKVEFLVSFYNNEISEKSEIFDDQFSVERPDGSNFTLKIRSTKLEDSAMYFCASRETTDPRGEQYFGPGTRLTVT.

This chain connects TRBV6-5 to TRBJ2-3; no definite D call. The germline V and J ends were trimmed by 2 bases and 2 bases, with 5 bases remaining between them. Per germline, CDR1 MNHEY and CDR2 SVGAGI. The CDR3 totals 13 residues. CDR3 residues: CASSYDSTDTQYF. The CDR3 nucleotides read TGTGCCAGCAGTTACGACTCCACAGATACGCAGTATTTT.

CDR3 nucleotide sequence: TGTGCCAGTAGTATTTGGACAGGTTTGAATTCACCCCTCCACTTT. This codes for CASSIWTGLNSPLHF. The J gene is TRBJ1-6, the V gene TRBV19; TRBD1 matches at 7 bases. The CDR3 is made up of 15 amino acids. Germline CDR1 reads LNHDA; CDR2 reads SQIVND (reference sequence). V shed 3 bases and J 7 bases; nucleotides not matched to a gene: 6.

The V call is TRBV7-2, the J call TRBJ1-2; the D is unclear. Between the trimmed V and J ends, which lost 3 bases and 2 bases, there was a span of 7 bases. Germline loops: CDR1 SGHTA, CDR2 FQGNSA. CDR3 length equals 13 residues. This CDR3 is CASSFGENYGYTF. The CDR3 nucleotides are TGTGCCAGCAGCTTCGGGGAGAACTATGGCTACACCTTC.

The chain is built from TRBV5-4 and TRBJ2-5; 11 positions match TRBD2. Germline assignment: CDR1 SGHNT and CDR2 YYREEE (reference sequence). Trimming cost V 4 bases and J 4 bases; bases outside gene matches: 3. This CDR3 has 14 residues. The CDR3 protein is CASSGGTSGETQYF. The CDR3 DNA follows: TGTGCCAGCAGCGGGGGGACTAGCGGAGAGACCCAGTACTTC.

V usage is TRBV7-9 and J usage is TRBJ1-4; 10 positions match TRBD1. After removal of 3 bases from V and 6 bases from J, the junction contained 1 base not matched to a gene. The germline V gene has CDR1 SEHNR and CDR2 FQNEAQ (reference sequence). The CDR3 consists of 14 residues. The CDR3 reads CASSLTGGDEKLFF. CDR3 DNA: TGTGCCAGCAGCTTGACAGGGGGCGATGAAAAACTGTTTTTT.

The chain links TRBV7-2 to TRBJ2-3, with 9 bases identical to TRBD2. Germline loops: CDR1 SGHTA, CDR2 FQGNSA. This CDR3 is 16 amino acids long. Unmatched junction bases numbered 6, after V lost 2 bases and J lost 3 bases. CDR3: CASSLIPSGVTDTQYF. CDR3 DNA: TGTGCCAGCAGCTTAATCCCTAGCGGGGTAACAGATACGCAGTATTTT.

This chain links TRBV5-4 with TRBJ2-5, with 9 bases lining up with TRBD2. This CDR3 is built from 18 residues. Germline trimming cut 4 bases from V and 1 base from J; bases unmatched to any gene: 14. Germline V gene data show CDR1 as SGHNT and CDR2 as YYREEE (reference sequence). CDR3 nucleotide sequence: TGTGCCAGCAGCCGAACTACCAGAGCTAGCGGGACCCAAGAGACCCAGTACTTC. Translated: CASSRTTRASGTQETQYF.

In this sample, this clone turned up once. The V and J genes are TRBV7-9 and TRBJ2-7; the D gene is possibly TRBD1 (6 bases). The CDR3 covers 14 residues. V lost 5 bases and J 4 bases, leaving 15 bases between the germline ends. The germline V gene encodes CDR1 SEHNR and CDR2 FQNEAQ (reference sequence). For the CDR3, the DNA is TGTGCCAGCAGCAGGGGGAGCTCGAGGTACGAGCAGTACTTC. It translates to CASSRGSSRYEQYF.

The chain employs TRBV28 and TRBJ1-2; no clear D gene. This CDR3 spans 14 amino acids. CDR1 MDHEN and CDR2 SYDVKM come from the germline V gene. The V gene lost 5 bases and the J gene lost 1 base, with 11 bases spanning the gap. The CDR3 DNA reads as TGTGCCAGCAGTCTTGGAGCAGATAACTATGGCTACACCTTC. The encoded protein is CASSLGADNYGYTF.

This clone appeared a single time. This chain joins TRBV18 and TRBJ2-2, with TRBD2 matching over 10 bases. The trim removed 0 bases at V and 6 bases at J, leaving 7 bases unmatched. This CDR3 region has 17 residues. Germline CDR1 KGHSH, CDR2 LQKENI. Here the CDR3 DNA reads TGTGCCAGCTCACCACCATCTAGCGGGAGAAAGTCCGGGGAGCTGTTTTTT. Amino acid sequence: CASSPPSSGRKSGELFF.

This clone was counted a few times. The chain recombines TRBV19 with TRBJ1-1; TRBD1 agrees at 9 bases. CDR1 and CDR2 from the germline V gene are LNHDA and SQIVND (reference sequence). The ends lost 3 bases at V and 6 bases at J; junction bases unmatched: 8. This CDR3 region has 15 residues. CDR3 sequence reads: CASSIEDRGGAEAFF. In DNA form, the CDR3 reads TGTGCCAGTAGTATTGAGGACAGGGGAGGGGCTGAAGCTTTCTTT.